These 22 T cell receptor beta chains were sequenced from one sample in a study of blood T cell repertoires in COVID-19. Only in-frame clones appear in the TCRdb table, and some are missing; sequencing was by immunoSEQ multiplex PCR. The sample shows under 500,000 clones, 87% of them seen only once. The source material was PBMCs or T cells enriched from blood (not recorded which). The receptors shown here come from a woman younger than 30 with acute COVID-19.

This sequence joins TRBV9 and TRBJ2-7; 11 positions match TRBD1. With V trimmed by 4 bases and J by 6 bases, 3 bases remained unmatched. This CDR3 comprises 13 residues. The germline V gene has CDR1 SGDLS and CDR2 YYNGEE. CDR3 DNA sequence: TGTGCCAGCAGCCCCGGGACAGGGGGCGAGCAGTACTTC. This encodes CASSPGTGGEQYF.

The J gene is TRBJ1-1, the V gene TRBV28; D uncertain. Trimming shortened V by 6 bases and J by 4 bases, and 9 bases separated the two germline ends. In germline, CDR1 is MDHEN, CDR2 SYDVKM. The CDR3 runs to 12 residues. CDR3 coding DNA: TGTGCCAGCAGCTACAGTGTCACTGAAGCTTTCTTT. Its translation: CASSYSVTEAFF.

The chain carries TRBV5-5 and TRBJ1-6; 10 bases match TRBD1. This CDR3 contains 13 residues. Trimming cost V 4 bases and J 14 bases; bases outside gene matches: 6. Germline-derived CDR1 and CDR2 are SGHKS and YYEKEE (reference sequence). CDR3 in amino acids: CASSGGQGVTLHF. CDR3 coding DNA: TGTGCCAGCAGCGGAGGACAGGGGGTGACCCTCCACTTT.

The chain couples TRBV7-2 to TRBJ1-3; 8 nucleotides line up with TRBD1. Germline V gene sequence: CDR1 SGHTA, CDR2 FQGNSA. This CDR3 is built from 15 residues. Germline trimming cut 4 bases from V and 4 bases from J; bases unmatched to any gene: 6. As DNA, the CDR3 is TGTGCCAGCAGCTCAGGGGGCCAGTACGGAAACACCATATATTTT. It is translated as CASSSGGQYGNTIYF. The entire variable domain, with the rest obtained from reference TRBV7-2 and TRBJ1-3, is as follows: GAGVSQSPSNKVTEKGKDVELRCDPISGHTALYWYRQSLGQGLEFLIYFQGNSAPDKSGLPSDRFSAERTGGSVSTLTIQRTQQEDSAVYLCASSSGGQYGNTIYFGEGSWLTVV.

This clone was counted a single time. V usage is TRBV12-3 or TRBV12-4 and J usage is TRBJ1-1; D gene unclear. The CDR3 is 13 amino acids. Between the trimmed V and J ends, which lost 2 bases and 1 base, there was a span of 5 bases. The CDR3 coding sequence is TGTGCCAGCAGTTTAAGCCGGAACACTGAAGCTTTCTTT. This codes for CASSLSRNTEAFF.

This rearrangement joins TRBV6-1 to TRBJ2-7; 9 nucleotides match TRBD1. This CDR3 has 18 residues. The V segment lost 4 bases and the J segment 3 bases; nucleotides outside the gene matches: 16. The germline CDR1 and CDR2 sequences are MNHNS and SASEGT. The CDR3 coding sequence is TGTGCCAGCAGTGGACCGGGACAGGGTTTTTCGGTGAGCTACGAGCAGTACTTC. It yields the protein CASSGPGQGFSVSYEQYF.

This clone was counted once. The chain carries TRBV7-2 and TRBJ2-3; tentatively, D is TRBD2 (5 bases). CDR1 SGHTA and CDR2 FQGNSA come from the germline V gene. The CDR3 spans 13 residues. Trimming took 3 bases from V and 3 from J, leaving 7 bases between them. The CDR3 DNA follows: TGTGCCAGCAGCTTTGAGCGGACAGATACGCAGTATTTT. Protein sequence: CASSFERTDTQYF.

V usage is TRBV5-4 and J usage is TRBJ2-5; 8 bases are a match to TRBD2. V shed 0 bases, J shed 4 bases, and the junction held 5 bases outside the gene matches. The CDR3 is 15 residues long. Germline V gives CDR1 SGHNT, CDR2 YYREEE (reference sequence). Here the CDR3 DNA reads TGTGCCAGCAGCTTGGAACTAGCGGAAGGAGAGACCCAGTACTTC. The encoded protein is CASSLELAEGETQYF.

The chain has TRBV15 and TRBJ2-4, with D possibly being TRBD1 (7 bases). The CDR3 contains 14 residues. The germline gives CDR1 LNHNV, CDR2 YYDKDF (reference sequence). The ends were cut back, 5 bases at V and 7 bases at J, with 15 bases in the middle. Written as DNA, the CDR3 is TGTGCCACCAGCGGGGCGGGACAGCTCAACATTCAGTACTTC. The encoded protein is CATSGAGQLNIQYF.

CDR3 protein: CASSLTGTDTQYF. The CDR3 nucleotides are TGTGCCAGCAGCCTAACAGGGACAGATACGCAGTATTTT. V and J are TRBV3-1 (or the pseudogene TRBV3-2) and TRBJ2-3; D possibly corresponds to TRBD1 (6 bases). CDR1 LGHDT and CDR2 YNNKEL come from the germline V gene (reference sequence). This CDR3 has 13 amino acids. Trimming cost V 4 bases and J 3 bases, with 8 bases left between them.

The CDR3 DNA sequence: TGCAGCGTTGATGACAGGCACTTTACCCAGTACTTC. Translation: CSVDDRHFTQYF. The chain couples TRBV29-1 to TRBJ2-5; TRBD1 might be the D (6 bases). CDR3 length: 12 residues. Germline CDR1 is SQVTM and CDR2 is ANQGSEA. V lost 3 bases, J lost 8 bases, and 13 bases lay in between.

J is TRBJ2-7 and V is TRBV15, with D perhaps matching TRBD2 (5 bases). Germline V lookup: CDR1 LNHNV, CDR2 YYDKDF (reference sequence). CDR3 length: 17 residues. The V end lost 1 base, the J end lost 1 base, and 17 bases lay between the germline ends. The CDR3, as DNA: TGTGCCACCAGCAGAGGTTGGGAGAACATGGAATCCTACGAGCAGTACTTC. Translating gives CATSRGWENMESYEQYF.

V gene TRBV3-1 (or the pseudogene TRBV3-2) combines with J gene TRBJ2-1; no reliable D call. The V end was cut by 0 bases, the J end by 3 bases, with 6 bases between. Germline CDR1 and CDR2: LGHDT and YNNKEL (reference sequence). CDR3 length: 14 amino acids. The CDR3 sequence: CASSQEPSYNEQFF. CDR3 sequence (DNA): TGTGCCAGCAGCCAAGAGCCTAGCTACAATGAGCAGTTCTTC.

This chain joins TRBV11-2 and TRBJ1-1; TRBD1 is a possible D gene (5 bases). This CDR3 contains 13 residues. The V gene's germline CDR1 is SGHAT and CDR2 FQNNGV. V was trimmed by 3 bases and J by 1 base, leaving 6 bases between them. In DNA form, the CDR3 reads TGTGCCAGCAGCTTGGGGCGGAACACTGAAGCTTTCTTT. Protein product: CASSLGRNTEAFF. The complete variable domain, with remaining parts taken from reference TRBV11-2 and TRBJ1-1, reads EAGVAQSPRYKIIEKRQSVAFWCNPISGHATLYWYQQILGQGPKLLIQFQNNGVVDDSQLPKDRFSAERLKGVDSTLKIQPAKLEDSAVYLCASSLGRNTEAFFGQGTRLTVV.

The chain couples TRBV6-6 to TRBJ1-1; 7 bases match TRBD1. Germline CDR1 and CDR2: MNHNY and SVGAGI (reference sequence). V trimming: 6 bases; J trimming: 10 bases; junction bases outside the gene matches: 11. CDR3 length: 13 residues. CDR3 region: CASSPGGGWIAFF. CDR3 nucleotide sequence: TGTGCCAGCAGCCCAGGGGGTGGCTGGATAGCTTTCTTT.

The J gene is TRBJ2-5, the V gene TRBV9; 8 bases fit TRBD2. The CDR3 totals 15 residues. J lost 5 bases, V lost 0 bases, and 6 bases had no gene match. Germline V CDR1 and CDR2: SGDLS, YYNGEE. The CDR3 DNA is TGTGCCAGCAGCGTAGCCGGGGGGGCGGTTGAGACCCAGTACTTC. Translated: CASSVAGGAVETQYF.

The gene calls are TRBV10-2 and TRBJ1-5; D gene ambiguous. In germline, CDR1 is WSHSY, CDR2 SAAADI. The V and J ends lost 0 bases and 1 base respectively, with 7 bases between them. There are 15 residues in the CDR3. This chain's CDR3 is CASSESRGSNQPQHF. DNA of the CDR3: TGCGCCAGCAGTGAGTCCCGGGGAAGCAATCAGCCCCAGCATTTT.

This sequence joins TRBV5-1 and TRBJ2-5; tentatively, D is TRBD2 (5 bases). The V and J ends lost 4 bases and 3 bases respectively, with 10 bases between them. Germline V gives CDR1 SGHRS, CDR2 YFSETQ. This CDR3 is built from 13 residues. CDR3 sequence (DNA): TGCGCCAGCAGCAGCGGACCCGAAGAGACCCAGTACTTC. Amino acids: CASSSGPEETQYF.

This rearrangement joins TRBV19 to TRBJ2-3; D is perhaps TRBD1 (5 bases). Deletions cut 5 bases from V and 5 bases from J, with 11 bases between. Germline V lookup: CDR1 LNHDA, CDR2 SQIVND (reference sequence). The CDR3 sequence is 13 residues long. CDR3 residues: CASSSTRGDTQYF. CDR3 in DNA: TGTGCCAGTAGTTCCACAAGGGGAGATACGCAGTATTTT.

J is TRBJ1-1 and V is TRBV5-1; TRBD1 agrees at 7 bases. The CDR3 totals 14 residues. V was clipped by 4 bases and J by 0 bases; unmatched bases: 3. Looked up from germline, CDR1 is SGHRS and CDR2 is YFSETQ. The CDR3 spells CASSLQGMNTEAFF. Here the CDR3 DNA reads TGCGCCAGCAGCCTACAGGGGATGAACACTGAAGCTTTCTTT.

The V gene is TRBV30, the J gene TRBJ1-3; no clear D gene. The CDR3 is 15 amino acids. Trimming took off 2 bases at V and 2 bases at J, with 13 bases between the two ends. Germline V gives CDR1 GTSNPN, CDR2 SVGIG (reference sequence). The DNA for the CDR3 is TGTGCCTGGAGTCCGACCGTGGGCCCTGGAAACACCATATATTTT. This encodes CAWSPTVGPGNTIYF.

V gene TRBV7-2 combines with J gene TRBJ2-7; no clear D. Germline CDR1 SGHTA, CDR2 FQGNSA. The CDR3 has 13 amino acids. V dropped 6 bases and J dropped 3 bases, with 12 bases sitting between them. The CDR3 region is CASRSTRNYEQYF. The CDR3 DNA reads TGTGCCAGCAGATCGACACGAAACTACGAGCAGTACTTC.